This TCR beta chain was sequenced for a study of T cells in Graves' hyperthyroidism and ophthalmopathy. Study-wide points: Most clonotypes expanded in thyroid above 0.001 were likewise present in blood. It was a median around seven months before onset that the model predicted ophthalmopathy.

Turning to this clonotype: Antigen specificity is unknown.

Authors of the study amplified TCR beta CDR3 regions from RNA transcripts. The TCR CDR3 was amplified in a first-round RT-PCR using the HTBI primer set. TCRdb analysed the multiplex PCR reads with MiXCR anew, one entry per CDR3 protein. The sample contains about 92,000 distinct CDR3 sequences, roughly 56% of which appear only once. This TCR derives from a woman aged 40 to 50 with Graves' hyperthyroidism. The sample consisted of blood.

CDR3 in DNA: TGTGCCAGCAGCCCCACAAACACAGATACGCAGTATTTT. Amino acids: CASSPTNTDTQYF. The rearrangement uses TRBV7-8 and TRBJ2-3; D ambiguous. This CDR3 comprises 13 residues. V lost 5 bases and J 2 bases, leaving 8 bases between the germline ends. Looked up from germline, CDR1 is SGHVS and CDR2 is FQNEAQ.